These 6 T cell receptor beta chains originate from one sample sequenced in a study of cytomegalovirus exposure and HLA in healthy donors. Primers included in the PCR were 60 Vbeta and 13 Jbeta primers. The data were produced by immunoSEQ multiplex PCR, yet TCRdb's version contains in-frame clones alone and is incomplete. The sample consists of under 150,000 clones, 77% of them appearing once. Sequenced: PBMCs. The receptors here all came from a woman in her fifties or sixties in good health and CMV-seronegative.

This clone has just a few counts. This rearrangement joins TRBV7-2 to TRBJ2-7; no definite D call. The V gene's germline CDR1 is SGHTA and CDR2 FQGNSA. V was clipped by 3 bases and J by 6 bases, with 9 bases between them. This CDR3 has 12 residues. Written as DNA, the CDR3 is TGTGCCAGCAGCTTGTCCACTCTCGAGCAGTACTTC. Its protein is CASSLSTLEQYF.

The chain recombines TRBV29-1 with TRBJ1-5; D not certain. The germline V gene has CDR1 SQVTM and CDR2 ANQGSEA. The length of the CDR3 is 12 residues. V was pared by 4 bases and J by 9 bases, with 13 bases between. The DNA of the CDR3 is TGCAGCGTTGGGGAGGACTCGGGGCCCCAGCATTTT. Translating gives CSVGEDSGPQHF.

The V call is TRBV28, the J call TRBJ2-3; 8 bases line up with TRBD1. The junction had 6 bases not matched to a gene; V was cut back by 5 bases and J by 2 bases. Looked up from germline, CDR1 is MDHEN and CDR2 is SYDVKM. CDR3 length: 15 residues. CDR3 in amino acids: CASSHGQGATDTQYF. In nucleotides, the CDR3 is TGTGCCAGCAGTCATGGACAGGGCGCCACAGATACGCAGTATTTT.

The chain has TRBV6-1 and TRBJ2-5; 8 bases are a match to TRBD2. J lost 1 base, V lost 6 bases, and 7 bases had no gene match. CDR3 size: 15 residues. CDR1 and CDR2 (germline): MNHNS, SASEGT. The CDR3 sequence: CASRTQGLVQETQYF. The CDR3 DNA reads TGTGCCAGCAGGACCCAGGGACTAGTCCAAGAGACCCAGTACTTC.

The V gene is TRBV7-2, the J gene TRBJ1-3, with D possibly TRBD1 on 6 matching bases. CDR1 SGHTA and CDR2 FQGNSA come from the germline V gene. V lost 5 bases and J 3 bases, leaving 11 bases between the germline ends. The CDR3 contains 14 residues. The CDR3 region has the DNA TGTGCCAGCAGCGATCAGGGGTTTGGAAACACCATATATTTT. As protein: CASSDQGFGNTIYF.

The chain uses TRBV7-9 and TRBJ2-3, with TRBD1 matching over 7 bases. The V and J ends lost 4 bases and 3 bases, in that order; junction bases with no gene match: 10. The CDR3 runs 16 residues. Germline V gene lookup returns CDR1 SEHNR and CDR2 FQNEAQ (reference sequence). Here the CDR3 DNA reads TGTGCCAGCAGCTCCTTCCCGGGACAGAAGACAGATACGCAGTATTTT. It translates to CASSSFPGQKTDTQYF.